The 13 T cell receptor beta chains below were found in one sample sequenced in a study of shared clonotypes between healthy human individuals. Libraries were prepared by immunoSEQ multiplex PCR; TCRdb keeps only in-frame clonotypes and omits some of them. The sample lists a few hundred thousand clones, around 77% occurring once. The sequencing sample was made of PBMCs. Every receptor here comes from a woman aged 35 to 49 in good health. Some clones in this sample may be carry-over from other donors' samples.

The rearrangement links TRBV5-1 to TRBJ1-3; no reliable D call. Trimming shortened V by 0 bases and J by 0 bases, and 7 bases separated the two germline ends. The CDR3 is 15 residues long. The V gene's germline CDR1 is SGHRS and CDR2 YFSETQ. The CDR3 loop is CASSLESVSGNTIYF. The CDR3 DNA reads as TGCGCCAGCAGCTTGGAGTCAGTCTCTGGAAACACCATATATTTT.

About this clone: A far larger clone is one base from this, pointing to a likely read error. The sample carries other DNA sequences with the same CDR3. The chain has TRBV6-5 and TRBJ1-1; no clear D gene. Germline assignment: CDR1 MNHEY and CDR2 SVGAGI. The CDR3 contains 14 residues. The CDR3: CASSYSISYTEAFF. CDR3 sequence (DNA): TGTGCCAGCAGTTACTCGATCTCATACACTGAAGCTTTCTTC.

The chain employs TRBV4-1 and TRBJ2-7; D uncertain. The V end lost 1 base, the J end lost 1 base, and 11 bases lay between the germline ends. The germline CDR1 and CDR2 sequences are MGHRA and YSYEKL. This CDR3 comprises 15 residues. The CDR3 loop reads CASSQAWGGSYEQYF. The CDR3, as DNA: TGCGCCAGCAGCCAAGCCTGGGGTGGGTCCTACGAGCAGTACTTC.

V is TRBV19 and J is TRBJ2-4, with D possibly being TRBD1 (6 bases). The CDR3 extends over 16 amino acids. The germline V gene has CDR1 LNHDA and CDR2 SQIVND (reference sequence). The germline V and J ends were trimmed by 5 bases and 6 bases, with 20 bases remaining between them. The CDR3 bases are TGTGCCAGTAGTTACAGACAAGGGGGTCAGGGAAACATTCAGTACTTC. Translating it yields CASSYRQGGQGNIQYF.

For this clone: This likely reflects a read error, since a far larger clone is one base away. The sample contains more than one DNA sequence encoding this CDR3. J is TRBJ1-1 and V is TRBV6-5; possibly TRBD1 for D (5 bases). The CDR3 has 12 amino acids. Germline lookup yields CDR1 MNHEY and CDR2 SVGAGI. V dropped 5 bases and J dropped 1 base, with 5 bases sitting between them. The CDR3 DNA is TGTGCCAGCAGTAGGGGGAACACTGAAGCTTTCTTT. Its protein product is CASSRGNTEAFF.

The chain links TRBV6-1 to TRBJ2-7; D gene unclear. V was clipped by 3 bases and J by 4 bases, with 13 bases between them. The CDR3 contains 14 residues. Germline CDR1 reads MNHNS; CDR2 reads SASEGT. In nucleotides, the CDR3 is TGTGCCAGCAGTGATTTGAAGGCGTTTTACGAGCAGTACTTC. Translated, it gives CASSDLKAFYEQYF.

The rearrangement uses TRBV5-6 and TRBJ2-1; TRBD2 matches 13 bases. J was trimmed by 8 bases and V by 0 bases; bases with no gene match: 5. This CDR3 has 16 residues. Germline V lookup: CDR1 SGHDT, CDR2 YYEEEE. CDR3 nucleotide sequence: TGTGCCAGCAGCTTGGGCAGGACTAGCGGGAGCTATGAGCAGTTCTTC. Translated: CASSLGRTSGSYEQFF.

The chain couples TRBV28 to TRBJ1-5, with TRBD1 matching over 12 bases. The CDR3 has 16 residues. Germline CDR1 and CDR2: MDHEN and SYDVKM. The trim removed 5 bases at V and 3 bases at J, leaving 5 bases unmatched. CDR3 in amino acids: CASSMGQGAVNQPQHF. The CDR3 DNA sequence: TGTGCCAGCAGTATGGGACAGGGGGCAGTCAATCAGCCCCAGCATTTT.

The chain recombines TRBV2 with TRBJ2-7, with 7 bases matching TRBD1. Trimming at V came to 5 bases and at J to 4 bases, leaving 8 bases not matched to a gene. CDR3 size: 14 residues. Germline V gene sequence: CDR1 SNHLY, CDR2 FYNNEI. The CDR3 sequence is CASSPGTVFYEQYF. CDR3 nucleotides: TGTGCCAGCAGTCCCGGGACAGTTTTTTACGAGCAGTACTTC.

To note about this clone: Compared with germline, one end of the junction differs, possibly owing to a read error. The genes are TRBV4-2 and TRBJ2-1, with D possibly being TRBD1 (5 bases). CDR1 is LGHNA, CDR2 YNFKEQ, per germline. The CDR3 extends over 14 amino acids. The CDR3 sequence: CVSSQVGLQNEQFF. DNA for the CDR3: TGTGTCAGCAGCCAGGTGGGGCTGCAGAATGAGCAGTTCTTC.

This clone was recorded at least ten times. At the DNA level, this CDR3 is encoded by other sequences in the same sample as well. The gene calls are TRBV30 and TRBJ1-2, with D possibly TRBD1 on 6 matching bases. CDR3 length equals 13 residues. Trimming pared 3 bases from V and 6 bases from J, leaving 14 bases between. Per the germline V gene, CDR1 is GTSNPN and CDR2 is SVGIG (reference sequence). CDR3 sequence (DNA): TGTGCCTGGAGCCTTCAGGGGAACCATGGCTACACCTTC. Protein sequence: CAWSLQGNHGYTF.

The CDR3 coding sequence is TGTGCCAGCAGCCGACGGGCGGGAGGGCCCTACGAGCAGTACTTC. This encodes CASSRRAGGPYEQYF. The genes are TRBV13 and TRBJ2-7; TRBD2 matches 9 bases. V lost 5 bases and J lost 2; bases outside the gene matches: 7. CDR1 and CDR2 from the germline V gene are PRHDT and FYEKMQ (reference sequence). The length of the CDR3 is 15 residues.

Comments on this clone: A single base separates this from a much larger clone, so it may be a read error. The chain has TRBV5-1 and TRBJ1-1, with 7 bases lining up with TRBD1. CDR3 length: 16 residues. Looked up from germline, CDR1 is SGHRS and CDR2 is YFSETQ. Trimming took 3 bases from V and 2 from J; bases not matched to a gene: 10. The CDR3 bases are TGCGCCAGCAGCTCAGGCCCGACAGGGTCAAACACTGAAGCTTTCTTT. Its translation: CASSSGPTGSNTEAFF.